This T cell receptor beta chain was identified during a study of blood T cells in healthy people across ages. Study-level findings and limits: Naive T cell percentage showed a strong correlation with the diversity of TCR beta. Naive CD4+ cell counts and diversity both ran higher in long-lived than in aged donors.

A second 7 to 11 cycle PCR used barcoded and J-beta primers. Via MiXCR, TCRdb re-called the 5' RACE reads, giving one row per CDR3 protein. The sample contains some 640,000 distinct CDR3 sequences, about 30% of which appear only once. Of note for this clonotype: Its antigen is still unknown.

Losses at the gene ends were 4 bases for V and 6 bases for J; bases not matched to a gene: 12. Germline values: CDR1 ENHRY, CDR2 SYGVKD. The CDR3 length is 16 residues. Roughly 9.5 milliliters of peripheral blood were drawn from each donor into EDTA-treated tubes. This TCR derives from a woman older than 75 in good health. Sequencing used blood. The chain recombines TRBV10-3 with TRBJ1-5; 7 bases map to TRBD1. The CDR3 DNA follows: TGTGCCATCAGTGCGGGGACAGTCCTCAACAGTCAGCCCCAGCATTTT. Its translation is CAISAGTVLNSQPQHF.